This section outlines one T cell receptor (beta chain) sequence together with its context. Every isolated RNA sample was fully reverse transcribed, so sequencing captured expressed TCRB transcripts. Generated by immunoSEQ multiplex PCR, the TCRdb table keeps only in-frame clones and is missing some. Here the sample spans 70,000 to 90,000 clones, roughly 34% being singletons. The data are from a study of beta chain features in type 1 diabetes. CD4+ naive, central memory, regulatory and stem cell-like memory subsets were isolated by sorting on CD45RO/CCR7/CD25/CD127/CD95/CD27. CDR3 length: 17 amino acids. From germline, CDR1 is SEHNR and CDR2 FQNEAQ (reference sequence). The trim removed 1 base at V and 5 bases at J, leaving 5 bases unmatched.

The chain is built from TRBV7-9 and TRBJ2-3, with 14 bases identical to TRBD2. The sample taken for sequencing was stem cell memory CD4+ T cells from blood. The receptor's source is a woman under 30 in good health. The CDR3 loop reads CASSLGEGTSGRDTQYF. CDR3 nucleotides: TGTGCCAGCAGCTTAGGGGAGGGGACTAGCGGGAGAGATACGCAGTATTTT. Together with reference TRBV7-9 and TRBJ2-3, the CDR3 gives the full variable domain: DTGVSQNPRHKITKRGQNVTFRCDPISEHNRLYWYRQTLGQGPEFLTYFQNEAQLEKSRLLSDRFSAERPKGSFSTLEIQRTEQGDSAMYLCASSLGEGTSGRDTQYFGPGTRLTVL.